This entry lists 8 T cell receptor beta chains sequenced from one sample in a study of blood T cell repertoires in COVID-19. Only in-frame clones appear in the TCRdb table, and some are missing; sequencing was by immunoSEQ multiplex PCR. Of roughly 150,000 clones listed, about 87% are singletons. Specimen: peripheral blood. Every receptor here comes from a woman of 80 years or more with COVID-19, enrolled during active disease.

The J gene is TRBJ2-7, the V gene TRBV28; 8 positions agree with TRBD1. V shed 3 bases, J shed 7 bases, and the junction held 11 bases outside the gene matches. The CDR3 contains 15 residues. Germline values: CDR1 MDHEN, CDR2 SYDVKM. The CDR3 DNA is TGTGCCAGCAGTTTTAGTGGGACAGGTGTTGAAGAGCAGTACTTC. Encoded protein: CASSFSGTGVEEQYF.

In nucleotides, the CDR3 is TGTGCCAGCAGTTTCATCAGGGGGCCCCGGGCTTTCTTT. This translates into CASSFIRGPRAFF. The chain recombines TRBV28 with TRBJ1-1; TRBD1 aligns across 8 bases. Germline loops: CDR1 MDHEN, CDR2 SYDVKM. V lost 3 bases to trimming and J lost 11 bases; unmatched junction nucleotides: 8. The CDR3 sequence is 13 residues long.

This clone came up once. V gene TRBV6-2 or TRBV6-3 combines with J gene TRBJ1-2; possible D gene TRBD1, 5 bases. The V and J ends lost 4 bases and 3 bases respectively, with 15 bases between them. The CDR3 is 15 amino acids. Germline CDR1 MNHEY, CDR2 SVGEGT. The CDR3 sequence is CASSSSFRDYYGYTF. In nucleotides, the CDR3 is TGTGCCAGCAGTTCTTCTTTCAGGGATTACTATGGCTACACCTTC.

The CDR3 loop is CATSDLQGVAGELFF. CDR3 DNA sequence: TGTGCCACCAGTGATTTGCAGGGGGTAGCCGGGGAGCTGTTTTTT. This rearrangement joins TRBV24-1 to TRBJ2-2, with TRBD1 matching over 7 bases. This CDR3 contains 15 residues. Germline loops: CDR1 KGHDR, CDR2 SFDVKD. V dropped 0 bases and J dropped 6; count of bases not matched to a gene: 3.

J is TRBJ2-2 and V is TRBV29-1; possible D gene TRBD2, 6 bases. Between the trimmed V and J ends, which lost 7 bases and 4 bases, there was a span of 13 bases. The CDR3 has 13 amino acids. Per germline, CDR1 SQVTM and CDR2 ANQGSEA. CDR3 bases: TGCAGCGCCGGGAGAGCGGCCACCGGGGAGCTGTTTTTT. Its translation is CSAGRAATGELFF.

This chain connects TRBV29-1 to TRBJ1-5, with a weak D call TRBD1 (5 bases). Trimming pared 6 bases from V and 4 bases from J, leaving 10 bases between. Per germline, CDR1 SQVTM and CDR2 ANQGSEA. The CDR3 runs 12 residues. CDR3 bases: TGCAGCGTCGGACACCAGAATCAGCCCCAGCATTTT. Translating it yields CSVGHQNQPQHF.

The rearrangement uses TRBV19 and TRBJ2-2; 9 nucleotides agree with TRBD2. J lost 1 base, V lost 5 bases, and 8 bases had no gene match. The CDR3 has 17 amino acids. The germline gives CDR1 LNHDA, CDR2 SQIVND (reference sequence). The CDR3 is CASSPLAGGGNTGELFF. CDR3 nucleotide sequence: TGTGCCAGTAGTCCCCTGGCGGGAGGGGGGAACACCGGGGAGCTGTTTTTT.

The gene calls are TRBV28 and TRBJ2-5, with D possibly TRBD1 on 5 matching bases. CDR3 length: 13 residues. V lost 8 bases, J lost 1 base, and 11 bases lay in between. Germline loops: CDR1 MDHEN, CDR2 SYDVKM. The CDR3 spells CASQRQLQETQYF. In nucleotides, the CDR3 is TGTGCCAGCCAGAGACAGCTCCAAGAGACCCAGTACTTC.